This T cell receptor beta chain was recovered during a study of blood T cell repertoires in COVID-19. Study-wide context: Spain, Italy and the United States supplied samples that represented acute and convalescent COVID-19. T cells, B-cell-depleted T cells, or PBMCs provided the cDNA or gDNA that served as material.

Seattle researchers signed up patients amid active infection and tracked them longitudinally. Source study methods: Reference gene primer amplification in the assay estimated nucleated cell counts. This table comes from immunoSEQ multiplex PCR, and its TCRdb copy is limited to in-frame clones, with some not included. V and J calls and clone size are as listed in that table; D and trimming were resolved from the DNA. Altogether almost 400,000 clones are present, over 75% being singletons, with the ten largest covering 2% to 2.5%. Germline values: CDR1 LNHDA, CDR2 SQIVND (reference sequence). Trimming left V 8 bases short and J 3 bases short, with 4 bases between. The CDR3 consists of 10 residues.

The clonotype was recovered from a woman aged 55-69 years with COVID-19, enrolled during active disease. The chain uses TRBV19 and TRBJ1-1; D not certain. Sequences were obtained from peripheral blood. The CDR3, as DNA: TGTGCCAGTGGAGACACTGAAGCTTTCTTT. Translation: CASGDTEAFF.